These 16 T cell receptor beta chains were all obtained from the same sample, sequenced in a study of blood T cell repertoires in COVID-19. Data came from immunoSEQ multiplex PCR; TCRdb stores just in-frame clones and leaves some out. The table has about 50,000 clones, 80% to 90% seen once. Sequencing input: peripheral blood. The origin of the receptors is a woman aged 60 to 75 with COVID-19, enrolled during active disease.

This chain joins TRBV27 and TRBJ2-7; D remains ambiguous. V was pared by 2 bases and J by 4 bases, with 9 bases between. This CDR3 has 13 residues. Germline V gene data show CDR1 as MNHEY and CDR2 as SMNVEV (reference sequence). CDR3 DNA sequence: TGTGCCAGCAGTTTAAATAACTTGTACGAGCAGTACTTC. It is translated as CASSLNNLYEQYF.

The rearrangement links TRBV15 to TRBJ1-2, with TRBD1 matching 9 bases. Looked up from germline, CDR1 is LNHNV and CDR2 is YYDKDF (reference sequence). V gave up 3 bases and J gave up 7 bases; unmatched junction bases: 9. This CDR3 is 15 amino acids long. CDR3 DNA sequence: TGTGCCACCAGCAGTGCCCAGGACAGGGGATCTGGCTACACCTTC. Amino acids: CATSSAQDRGSGYTF.

The chain links TRBV5-4 to TRBJ2-5; TRBD1 aligns across 9 bases. Germline V gives CDR1 SGHNT, CDR2 YYREEE (reference sequence). V shed 0 bases, J shed 5 bases, and the junction held 5 bases outside the gene matches. This CDR3 comprises 15 residues. The CDR3 is CASSLASGQGETQYF. CDR3 sequence (DNA): TGTGCCAGCAGCTTGGCGTCCGGACAGGGGGAGACCCAGTACTTC.

J is TRBJ2-2 and V is TRBV7-2, with 9 nucleotides matching TRBD1. Germline V CDR1 and CDR2: SGHTA, FQGNSA. With V trimmed by 7 bases and J by 0 bases, 15 bases remained unmatched. The CDR3 contains 19 residues. CDR3 nucleotide sequence: TGTGCCAGCATCCCACTATCCGAACAGGGGGCGGCGAACACCGGGGAGCTGTTTTTT. It specifies CASIPLSEQGAANTGELFF.

The chain uses TRBV3-1 (or the pseudogene TRBV3-2) and TRBJ2-2; 7 nucleotides agree with TRBD2. Germline CDR1 and CDR2: LGHDT and YNNKEL (reference sequence). The CDR3 totals 13 residues. V shed 4 bases and J 10 bases; nucleotides not matched to a gene: 6. The chain's CDR3 is CASSRGLLKELFF. DNA of the CDR3: TGTGCCAGCAGCCGGGGACTACTCAAGGAGCTGTTTTTT.

The genes are TRBV10-3 and TRBJ2-1; 12 nucleotides line up with TRBD2. Germline CDR1 reads ENHRY; CDR2 reads SYGVKD. The CDR3 is 12 residues long. V was clipped by 6 bases and J by 10 bases; unmatched bases: 1. For the CDR3, the DNA is TGTGCCATCAGAGGGACTAGCGGGGAGCAGTTCTTC. Protein: CAIRGTSGEQFF.

The V gene is TRBV6-1, the J gene TRBJ1-6; 9 nucleotides agree with TRBD1. V was pared by 2 bases and J by 10 bases, with 9 bases of the junction left unmatched. The CDR3 sequence is 16 residues long. Looked up from germline, CDR1 is MNHNS and CDR2 is SASEGT. The chain's CDR3 is CASSELGQGKGSPLHF. Here the CDR3 DNA reads TGTGCCAGCAGTGAATTGGGACAGGGAAAAGGATCACCCCTCCACTTT.

The chain couples TRBV6-5 to TRBJ2-3, with 10 positions matching TRBD2. The CDR3 is made up of 14 amino acids. Unmatched junction bases numbered 7, after V lost 9 bases and J lost 4 bases. CDR1 is MNHEY and CDR2 is SVGAGI in the germline V gene. The CDR3 region has the DNA TGTGCCAGTAAAGCGGGGGGGGACTCAGATACGCAGTATTTT. Encoded protein: CASKAGGDSDTQYF.

This CDR3 is CAWATDTQYF. The CDR3 DNA reads as TGTGCCTGGGCGACAGATACGCAGTATTTT. The rearrangement links TRBV30 to TRBJ2-3; D is undetermined. Deletions cut 5 bases from V and 3 bases from J, with 3 bases between. The CDR3 runs to 10 residues. CDR1 is GTSNPN, CDR2 SVGIG, per germline (reference sequence).

The chain uses TRBV5-4 and TRBJ1-2, with 10 bases lining up with TRBD1. J lost 8 bases, V lost 0 bases, and 7 bases had no gene match. Germline V gives CDR1 SGHNT, CDR2 YYREEE (reference sequence). The CDR3 covers 15 residues. The CDR3 nucleotides are TGTGCCAGCAGCTTGGCGGGAGGGACAGGGGACGGCTACACCTTC. This translates into CASSLAGGTGDGYTF.

The J gene is TRBJ1-3, the V gene TRBV2, with D possibly being TRBD1 (5 bases). This CDR3 is 14 amino acids long. The germline gives CDR1 SNHLY, CDR2 FYNNEI. Trimming stripped 5 bases from V and 4 bases from J, with 12 bases between. As DNA, the CDR3 is TGTGCCAGCAGTCCCAACACAGGAGGAAACACCATATATTTT. This translates into CASSPNTGGNTIYF. The whole variable domain, remainder taken from reference TRBV2 and TRBJ1-3, is EPEVTQTPSHQVTQMGQEVILRCVPISNHLYFYWYRQILGQKVEFLVSFYNNEISEKSEIFDDQFSVERPDGSNFTLKIRSTKLEDSAMYFCASSPNTGGNTIYFGEGSWLTVV.

The chain joins TRBV10-1 to TRBJ2-7; tentatively, D is TRBD1 (5 bases). Germline V gene lookup returns CDR1 WNHNN and CDR2 SYGVQD (reference sequence). The CDR3 has 14 amino acids. The V end lost 3 bases, the J end lost 4 bases, and 13 bases lay between the germline ends. The CDR3 DNA reads TGCGCCAGCAGTGATGGGGTTGGGGCGTACGAGCAGTACTTC. Translated: CASSDGVGAYEQYF.

This chain connects TRBV5-4 to TRBJ1-2, with 9 bases fitting TRBD1. The CDR3 covers 15 residues. Germline CDR1 reads SGHNT; CDR2 reads YYREEE (reference sequence). After removal of 4 bases from V and 3 bases from J, the junction contained 7 bases not matched to a gene. CDR3 bases: TGTGCCAGCAGCCACATCCGGGACAGGGACTATGGCTACACCTTC. Translating it yields CASSHIRDRDYGYTF.

The V call is TRBV5-1, the J call TRBJ2-1, with TRBD2 matching 7 bases. After removal of 0 bases from V and 4 bases from J, the junction contained 4 bases not matched to a gene. CDR1 is SGHRS, CDR2 YFSETQ, per germline. This CDR3 is 15 amino acids long. The CDR3 loop is CASSLAGGGYNEQFF. The CDR3 nucleotides read TGCGCCAGCAGCTTGGCTGGCGGGGGTTACAATGAGCAGTTCTTC.

J is TRBJ1-6 and V is TRBV28; D not certain. The CDR3 runs 15 residues. Germline CDR1 reads MDHEN; CDR2 reads SYDVKM. Trimming removed 2 bases from V and 9 bases from J, with 14 bases in between. The chain's CDR3 is CASSLAIGSGSPLHF. In DNA form, the CDR3 reads TGTGCCAGCAGTTTAGCGATAGGGAGCGGTTCACCCCTCCACTTT.

The chain has TRBV19 and TRBJ1-5; TRBD1 aligns across 7 bases. Unmatched junction bases numbered 5, after V lost 3 bases and J lost 0 bases. The CDR3 consists of 16 residues. Germline-derived CDR1 and CDR2 are LNHDA and SQIVND (reference sequence). CDR3 bases: TGTGCCAGTAGTATCGCCGGGACAGCTAGCAATCAGCCCCAGCATTTT. Its translation is CASSIAGTASNQPQHF.